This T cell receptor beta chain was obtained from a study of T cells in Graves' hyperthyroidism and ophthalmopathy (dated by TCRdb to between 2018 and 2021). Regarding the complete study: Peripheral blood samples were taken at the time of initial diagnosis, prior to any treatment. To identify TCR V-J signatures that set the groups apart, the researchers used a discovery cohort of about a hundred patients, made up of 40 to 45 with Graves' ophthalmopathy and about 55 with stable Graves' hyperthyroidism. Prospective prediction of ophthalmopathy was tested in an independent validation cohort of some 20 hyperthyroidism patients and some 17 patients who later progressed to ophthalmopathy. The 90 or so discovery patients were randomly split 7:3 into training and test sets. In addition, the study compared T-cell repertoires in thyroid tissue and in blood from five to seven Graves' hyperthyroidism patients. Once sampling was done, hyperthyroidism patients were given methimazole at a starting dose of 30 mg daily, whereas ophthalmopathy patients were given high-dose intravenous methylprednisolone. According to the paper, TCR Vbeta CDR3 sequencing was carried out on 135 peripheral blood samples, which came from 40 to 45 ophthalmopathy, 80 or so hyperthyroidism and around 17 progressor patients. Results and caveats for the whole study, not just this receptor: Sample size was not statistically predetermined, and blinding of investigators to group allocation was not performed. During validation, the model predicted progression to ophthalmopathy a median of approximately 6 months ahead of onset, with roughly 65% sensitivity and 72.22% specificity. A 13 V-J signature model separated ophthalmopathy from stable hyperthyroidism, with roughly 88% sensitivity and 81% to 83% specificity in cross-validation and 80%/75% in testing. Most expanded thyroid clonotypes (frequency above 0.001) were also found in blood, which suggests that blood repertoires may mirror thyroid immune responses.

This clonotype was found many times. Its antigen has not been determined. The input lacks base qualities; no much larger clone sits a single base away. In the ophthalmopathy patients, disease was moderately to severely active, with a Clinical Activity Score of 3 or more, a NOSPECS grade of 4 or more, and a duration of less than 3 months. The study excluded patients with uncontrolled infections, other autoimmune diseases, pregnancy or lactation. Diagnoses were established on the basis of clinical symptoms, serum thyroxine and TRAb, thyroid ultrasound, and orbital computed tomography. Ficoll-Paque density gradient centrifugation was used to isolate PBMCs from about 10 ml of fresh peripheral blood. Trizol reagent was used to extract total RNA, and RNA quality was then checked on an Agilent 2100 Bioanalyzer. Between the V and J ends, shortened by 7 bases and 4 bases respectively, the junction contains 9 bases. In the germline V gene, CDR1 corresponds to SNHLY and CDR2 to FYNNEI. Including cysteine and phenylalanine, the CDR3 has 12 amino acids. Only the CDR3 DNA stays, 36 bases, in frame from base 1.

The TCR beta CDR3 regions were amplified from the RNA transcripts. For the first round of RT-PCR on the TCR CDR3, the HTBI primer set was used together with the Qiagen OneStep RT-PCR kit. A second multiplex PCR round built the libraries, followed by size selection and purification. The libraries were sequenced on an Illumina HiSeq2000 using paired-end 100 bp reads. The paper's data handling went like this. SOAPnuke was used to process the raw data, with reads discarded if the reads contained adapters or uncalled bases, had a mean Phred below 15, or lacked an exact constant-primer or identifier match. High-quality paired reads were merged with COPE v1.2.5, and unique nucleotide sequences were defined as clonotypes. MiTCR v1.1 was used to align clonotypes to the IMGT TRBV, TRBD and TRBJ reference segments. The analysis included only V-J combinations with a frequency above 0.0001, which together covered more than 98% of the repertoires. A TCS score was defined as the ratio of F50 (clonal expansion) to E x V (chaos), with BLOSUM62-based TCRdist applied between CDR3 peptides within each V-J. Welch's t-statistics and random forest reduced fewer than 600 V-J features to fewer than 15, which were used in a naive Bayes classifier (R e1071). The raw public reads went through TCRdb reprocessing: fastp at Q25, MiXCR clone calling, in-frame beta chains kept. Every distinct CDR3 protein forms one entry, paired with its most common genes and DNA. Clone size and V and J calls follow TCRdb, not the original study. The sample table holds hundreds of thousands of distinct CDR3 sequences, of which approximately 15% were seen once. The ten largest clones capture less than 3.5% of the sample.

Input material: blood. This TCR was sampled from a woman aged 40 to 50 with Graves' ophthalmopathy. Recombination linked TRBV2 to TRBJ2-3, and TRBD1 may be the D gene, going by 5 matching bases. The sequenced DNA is TGTGCCAGCATCCTAGGGGCAGATACGCAGTATTTT. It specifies CASILGADTQYF.